This TCR beta chain was sequenced during a study of blood T cell repertoires in COVID-19. Study at large: Samples of COVID-19 (acute and convalescent) were obtained from the United States, Italy and Spain. Sources were T cells, B-cell-depleted T cells, or PBMCs; the material itself was cDNA or gDNA.

Here immunoSEQ multiplex PCR was the method, and the copy in TCRdb shows in-frame clones only, minus some. The table includes 90,000 to 130,000 clones, roughly 85% detected once. Trimming took 6 bases from V and 0 from J, leaving 12 bases between them. The CDR3 runs to 14 residues. The germline gives CDR1 MNHEY, CDR2 SVGAGI. The clonotype originates from a human donor in a cohort sampled during active COVID-19. The sequenced sample consisted of peripheral blood. V gene TRBV6-5 combines with J gene TRBJ2-7, with TRBD1 as a possible D gene (6 bases). This chain's CDR3 is CASSPQGASYEQYF. The CDR3, as DNA: TGTGCCAGCAGCCCACAGGGAGCCTCCTACGAGCAGTACTTC.